The 17 T cell receptor beta chains reported below all come from one sample, sequenced in a study of T cell repertoires in cytomegalovirus infection. These TCRs' antigens remain unknown. TCRdb analysed the reads with MiXCR anew, one entry per CDR3 protein. The data show approximately 990,000 distinct CDR3 sequences, about a third seen once. The source was cultured CD8+ T cells from PBMCs, collected from culture after CMV antigen stimulation. All receptors derive from a human donor in good health (CMV status not recorded). Some clones in this sample may be carry-over from other donors' samples.

Of note for this clonotype: This may stem from a read error, because a much larger clone lies one nucleotide away. This chain joins TRBV7-6 and TRBJ1-5, with TRBD1 matching 12 bases. The CDR3 totals 16 residues. Germline values: CDR1 SGHVS, CDR2 FNYEAQ. The CDR3 spells CTSSPKGQGAFQPQHF. CDR3 nucleotides: TGTACCAGCAGCCCGAAGGGACAGGGGGCTTTTCAGCCCCAGCATTTT.

At least ten counts were recorded for this clonotype. The chain couples TRBV7-8 to TRBJ2-1, with 12 bases matching TRBD2. This CDR3 is 19 amino acids long. V trimming: 0 bases; J trimming: 0 bases; junction bases outside the gene matches: 6. Per germline, CDR1 SGHVS and CDR2 FQNEAQ. The CDR3 here is CASSLAPSGGASSYNEQFF. In DNA, the CDR3 is TGTGCCAGCAGCTTAGCCCCTAGCGGGGGGGCGAGCTCCTACAATGAGCAGTTCTTC.

This sequence joins TRBV19 and TRBJ1-6; D is uncertain. Trimming cost V 3 bases and J 9 bases, with 15 bases left between them. CDR1 is LNHDA, CDR2 SQIVND, per germline (reference sequence). The length of the CDR3 is 15 residues. CDR3 sequence: CASSIFSGFGSPLHF. CDR3 nucleotide sequence: TGTGCCAGTAGTATCTTCTCAGGATTTGGTTCACCCCTCCACTTT. The whole variable domain, remainder taken from reference TRBV19 and TRBJ1-6, is DGGITQSPKYLFRKEGQNVTLSCEQNLNHDAMYWYRQDPGQGLRLIYYSQIVNDFQKGDIAEGYSVSREKKESFPLTVTSAQKNPTAFYLCASSIFSGFGSPLHFGNGTRLTVT.

About this clonotype itself: One junction end does not reproduce the germline sequence, and a read error may be involved. The chain couples TRBV11-3 to TRBJ2-1; D gene ambiguous. The CDR3 runs to 13 residues. Germline V gene data show CDR1 as SGHNT and CDR2 as YENEEA. The CDR3 reads CASSSDIYNEKFF. In DNA form, the CDR3 reads TGTGCCAGCAGCTCGGATATCTACAATGAGAAGTTCTTC.

This clonotype has a handful of counts. The chain joins TRBV7-2 to TRBJ2-3; D might be TRBD2 (6 bases). The CDR3 runs 15 residues. The ends were cut back, 5 bases at V and 5 bases at J, with 17 bases in the middle. Germline CDR1 reads SGHTA; CDR2 reads FQGNSA. CDR3 loop: CASSPEGLGEDTQYF. The CDR3 bases are TGTGCCAGCAGCCCGGAGGGTCTGGGGGAAGATACGCAGTATTTT. The variable domain in full, completed from reference TRBV7-2 and TRBJ2-3, reads GAGVSQSPSNKVTEKGKDVELRCDPISGHTALYWYRQSLGQGLEFLIYFQGNSAPDKSGLPSDRFSAERTGGSVSTLTIQRTQQEDSAVYLCASSPEGLGEDTQYFGPGTRLTVL.

The chain combines TRBV5-4 with TRBJ2-5; 8 bases fit TRBD1. The CDR3 totals 14 residues. V shed 4 bases, J shed 3 bases, and the junction held 5 bases outside the gene matches. CDR1 and CDR2 from the germline V gene are SGHNT and YYREEE (reference sequence). DNA of the CDR3: TGTGCCAGCAGCGCCCCGACAGGGGAAGAGACCCAGTACTTC. Translated, it gives CASSAPTGEETQYF.

This clonotype showed up just a few times. The J gene is TRBJ2-7, the V gene TRBV6-2 or TRBV6-3; D is undetermined. V was shortened by 7 bases and J by 4 bases, with 26 bases between the two germline ends. This CDR3 has 17 amino acids. Germline V gene data show CDR1 as MNHEY and CDR2 as SVGEGT. The CDR3 sequence is CASTNQIDENGRYEQYV. Here the CDR3 DNA reads TGTGCCAGCACCAACCAAATTGACGAGAATGGTCGATACGAGCAGTACGTC.

V is TRBV27 and J is TRBJ1-4; tentative D call: TRBD1 (6 bases). Per the germline V gene, CDR1 is MNHEY and CDR2 is SMNVEV (reference sequence). Trimming took 5 bases from V and 4 from J, leaving 17 bases between them. The CDR3 runs to 16 residues. CDR3 nucleotides: TGTGCCAGCAGTCCCCGTGTGGGGGCGGTTAATGAAAAACTGTTTTTT. This codes for CASSPRVGAVNEKLFF.

The rearrangement links TRBV19 to TRBJ2-2; D not certain. The germline V gene encodes CDR1 LNHDA and CDR2 SQIVND (reference sequence). Deletions cut 7 bases from V and 5 bases from J, with 14 bases between. CDR3 length: 14 residues. The CDR3: CASIARLDTGELFF. The CDR3 nucleotides are TGTGCCAGTATAGCTCGGCTAGATACCGGGGAGCTGTTTTTT.

This clonotype was detected only a few times. V and J are TRBV27 and TRBJ1-5, with D unclear. Trimming cost V 0 bases and J 4 bases, with 10 bases left between them. The CDR3 consists of 15 residues. CDR1 MNHEY and CDR2 SMNVEV come from the germline V gene (reference sequence). For the CDR3, the DNA is TGTGCCAGCAGTTTATCGGGAGAGTATAATCAGCCCCAGCATTTT. This encodes CASSLSGEYNQPQHF.

This clonotype was picked up a small number of times. This chain links TRBV6-6 with TRBJ2-1; D is unresolved. Between the trimmed V and J ends, which lost 2 bases and 7 bases, there was a span of 9 bases. Germline lookup yields CDR1 MNHNY and CDR2 SVGAGI (reference sequence). This CDR3 contains 13 residues. This CDR3 reads CASSYDLWNEQFF. CDR3 coding DNA: TGTGCCAGCAGTTACGATTTGTGGAATGAGCAGTTCTTC.

This clonotype showed up just a few times. The J gene is TRBJ2-7, the V gene TRBV7-9, with 7 bases identical to TRBD1. V shed 0 bases, J shed 3 bases, and the junction held 8 bases outside the gene matches. In germline, CDR1 is SEHNR, CDR2 FQNEAQ (reference sequence). CDR3 length: 16 residues. The CDR3 DNA reads as TGTGCCAGCAGCTTAGCGCTGAGACAGGGAGTCTACGAGCAGTACTTC. As protein: CASSLALRQGVYEQYF.

In this sample, this clonotype turned up many times. This chain uses TRBV7-6 with TRBJ1-2; D is possibly TRBD1 (6 bases). Trimming stripped 5 bases from V and 6 bases from J, with 16 bases between. Germline-derived CDR1 and CDR2 are SGHVS and FNYEAQ. The CDR3 loop spans 14 amino acids. The CDR3 is CASSPADSLHGYTF. In DNA, the CDR3 is TGTGCCAGCAGCCCGGCGGACAGTCTCCATGGCTACACCTTC.

This clonotype showed up many times. The chain combines TRBV7-8 with TRBJ2-7; 10 bases agree with TRBD2. The germline V gene encodes CDR1 SGHVS and CDR2 FQNEAQ. This CDR3 contains 13 residues. The junction had 5 bases not matched to a gene; V was cut back by 8 bases and J by 4 bases. The CDR3 is CASRASGGYEQYF. The CDR3 DNA reads TGTGCCAGCCGGGCTAGCGGGGGATACGAGCAGTACTTC.

V usage is TRBV10-3 and J usage is TRBJ1-2; 9 positions match TRBD1. The CDR3 totals 14 residues. CDR1 is ENHRY and CDR2 is SYGVKD in the germline V gene. V lost 3 bases to trimming and J lost 6 bases; unmatched junction nucleotides: 5. CDR3 bases: TGTGCCATCAGTGAAGGGACAGGGTCGGATGGCTACACCTTC. Its protein is CAISEGTGSDGYTF.

This clonotype showed up many times. The genes are TRBV6-1 and TRBJ1-2; TRBD1 is a possible D gene (5 bases). CDR1 is MNHNS, CDR2 SASEGT, per germline. CDR3 length: 14 amino acids. The V end lost 6 bases, the J end lost 2 bases, and 13 bases lay between the germline ends. The CDR3 DNA is TGTGCCAGCAGCCACCGGGACGGGAACTATGGCTACACCTTC. Its translation is CASSHRDGNYGYTF.

The rearrangement uses TRBV18 and TRBJ2-3, with TRBD2 matching 14 bases. This CDR3 has 17 residues. Trimming cost V 4 bases and J 2 bases; bases outside gene matches: 5. The V gene's germline CDR1 is KGHSH and CDR2 LQKENI. CDR3 amino acids: CASSLGLAGELTDTQYF. The DNA of the CDR3 is TGTGCCAGCTCACTGGGACTAGCGGGGGAGCTCACAGATACGCAGTATTTT.